The rows below give T cell receptor beta chains drawn from one sample of a study of cytomegalovirus exposure and HLA in healthy donors. Clones were sequenced by immunoSEQ multiplex PCR, and TCRdb holds only the in-frame ones, with some missing. In total, the table holds 30,000 to 35,000 clones. The source material was PBMCs. The source of these receptors is a woman aged 40 to 50 in good health and CMV-seropositive. CDR3s include the opening cysteine and the closing phenylalanine or tryptophan. The D gene is left open where the match is weak. Part of the rows lack a size; the others show once, few, many or a class for expanded clones.

clone_size: NA
j_call: TRBJ2-7
v_call: TRBV7-8
d_call: NA
cdr3_nt: TGTGCCAGCAGCTTAGCACCGAGAAGCTCCTACGAGCAGTACTTC
cdr3_aa: CASSLAPRSSYEQYF

clone_size: NA
j_call: TRBJ1-2
v_call: TRBV6-1
d_call: TRBD1
cdr3_nt: TGTGCCAGCAGTGAGACAGGGGGTTCGACCTCCTTCACCTTC
cdr3_aa: CASSETGGSTSFTF

clone_size: NA
j_call: TRBJ2-7
v_call: TRBV10-1
d_call: NA
cdr3_nt: TGCGCCAGCAGTGACCGGCGGGAAGGCGAGCAGTACTTC
cdr3_aa: CASSDRREGEQYF

clone_size: NA
j_call: TRBJ2-5
v_call: TRBV28
d_call: TRBD1
cdr3_nt: TGTGCCAGCAGTACGGGAACAGGGGGTAAGACCCAGTACTTC
cdr3_aa: CASSTGTGGKTQYF

clone_size: NA
j_call: TRBJ2-7
v_call: TRBV5-5
d_call: NA
cdr3_nt: TGTGCCAGCAGCTTCCTCAGCGGTTCCTACGAGCAGTACTTC
cdr3_aa: CASSFLSGSYEQYF

clone_size: NA
j_call: TRBJ1-1
v_call: TRBV27
d_call: TRBD1
cdr3_nt: TGTGCCAGCAGTTTTACAGGGGTTGGCACTGAAGCTTTCTTT
cdr3_aa: CASSFTGVGTEAFF

clone_size: NA
j_call: TRBJ2-7
v_call: TRBV5-1
d_call: NA
cdr3_nt: TGCGCCAGCAGCCCGGACTTCCAATACTACGAGCAGTACTTC
cdr3_aa: CASSPDFQYYEQYF

clone_size: NA
j_call: TRBJ1-2
v_call: TRBV4-1
d_call: TRBD1
cdr3_nt: TGCGCCAGCAGCCAAACGAGAGACCGGGACAGAAGGGGCTACACCTTC
cdr3_aa: CASSQTRDRDRRGYTF

clone_size: NA
j_call: TRBJ1-2
v_call: TRBV4-1
d_call: NA
cdr3_nt: TGCGCCAGCAGCCAAGCAATCCGGACGGGGAGGGACTATGGCTACACCTTC
cdr3_aa: CASSQAIRTGRDYGYTF

clone_size: NA
j_call: TRBJ1-1
v_call: TRBV4-2
d_call: TRBD1
cdr3_nt: TGTGCCAGCAGCCCCAGGGGGCGCATTAGCACTGAAGCTTTCTTT
cdr3_aa: CASSPRGRISTEAFF

clone_size: NA
j_call: TRBJ1-2
v_call: TRBV5-6
d_call: TRBD1
cdr3_nt: TGTGCCAGCAGCTTTCTCCAGGGGGCTCTCGGGAACTATGGCTACACCTTC
cdr3_aa: CASSFLQGALGNYGYTF

clone_size: NA
j_call: TRBJ2-7
v_call: TRBV2
d_call: NA
cdr3_nt: TGTGCCAGCTCGAGAGGGTTCGCCTACGAGCAGTACTTC
cdr3_aa: CASSRGFAYEQYF

clone_size: NA
j_call: TRBJ1-1
v_call: TRBV30
d_call: NA
cdr3_nt: TGTGCCTGGAGCGGGCGATGGAGGGGCACTGAAGCTTTCTTT
cdr3_aa: CAWSGRWRGTEAFF

clone_size: NA
j_call: TRBJ1-1
v_call: TRBV30
d_call: NA
cdr3_nt: TGTGCCTGGGCGGACAGACCGAACACTGAAGCTTTCTTT
cdr3_aa: CAWADRPNTEAFF

clone_size: NA
j_call: TRBJ2-7
v_call: TRBV27
d_call: TRBD2
cdr3_nt: TGTGCCAGCATCCTATCCGGGACTAGCGCCTACGAGCAGTACTTC
cdr3_aa: CASILSGTSAYEQYF

clone_size: NA
j_call: TRBJ2-2
v_call: TRBV5-1
d_call: TRBD2
cdr3_nt: TGCGCCAGCAGCTTGACGACTAGCGCAGCCACCGGGGAGCTGTTTTTT
cdr3_aa: CASSLTTSAATGELFF

clone_size: NA
j_call: TRBJ1-5
v_call: TRBV10-3
d_call: NA
cdr3_nt: TGTGCCATCAGTGAGTCGCTCCTCACGACAGGTGATGCAGGTCAGCCCCAGCATTTT
cdr3_aa: CAISESLLTTGDAGQPQHF

clone_size: NA
j_call: TRBJ2-5
v_call: TRBV7-9
d_call: NA
cdr3_nt: TGTGCCAGCAGCCCTCTCAGGGCGGGGCAAGAGACCCAGTACTTC
cdr3_aa: CASSPLRAGQETQYF

clone_size: NA
j_call: TRBJ1-1
v_call: TRBV5-4
d_call: NA
cdr3_nt: TGTGCCAGCAGGAGAGACAGGTCGGCGAACACTGAAGCTTTCTTT
cdr3_aa: CASRRDRSANTEAFF

clone_size: NA
j_call: TRBJ2-7
v_call: TRBV7-6
d_call: TRBD2
cdr3_nt: TGTGCCAGCAGCTTAGAGGGTAGCGGGAGAGATGGCGAGCAGTACTTC
cdr3_aa: CASSLEGSGRDGEQYF

clone_size: NA
j_call: TRBJ2-1
v_call: TRBV9
d_call: TRBD2
cdr3_nt: TGTGCCAGCAGCGGACTAGCGGTCCCCTACAATGAGCAGTTCTTC
cdr3_aa: CASSGLAVPYNEQFF

clone_size: NA
j_call: TRBJ1-4
v_call: TRBV7-9
d_call: NA
cdr3_nt: TGTGCCAGCAAACGGAGTACTAATGAAAAACTGTTTTTT
cdr3_aa: CASKRSTNEKLFF

clone_size: NA
j_call: TRBJ2-7
v_call: TRBV5-8
d_call: NA
cdr3_nt: TGTGCCAGCAGCCGGGGTGAGCAGTACTTC
cdr3_aa: CASSRGEQYF

clone_size: NA
j_call: TRBJ1-1
v_call: TRBV5-1
d_call: TRBD1
cdr3_nt: TGCGCCAGCAGCTTAACACCCGGGACAGACACTGAAGCTTTCTTT
cdr3_aa: CASSLTPGTDTEAFF

clone_size: NA
j_call: TRBJ1-3
v_call: TRBV4-1
d_call: NA
cdr3_nt: TGCGCCAGCAGCCAAGCTTACTACAGGGTCATCAGGGAAAACACCATATATTTT
cdr3_aa: CASSQAYYRVIRENTIYF

clone_size: NA
j_call: TRBJ2-7
v_call: TRBV10-3
d_call: TRBD1
cdr3_nt: TGTGCCATCAGTTCGACAGGGGAGAGCTCCTACGAGCAGTACTTC
cdr3_aa: CAISSTGESSYEQYF

clone_size: NA
j_call: TRBJ1-1
v_call: TRBV6-6
d_call: NA
cdr3_nt: TGTGCCACGTTGGGGGGCACTGAAGCTTTCTTT
cdr3_aa: CATLGGTEAFF

clone_size: NA
j_call: TRBJ1-1
v_call: TRBV6-1
d_call: NA
cdr3_nt: TGTGCCAGCAGTGCGGCGCGGGCCACTGAAGCTTTCTTT
cdr3_aa: CASSAARATEAFF

clone_size: NA
j_call: TRBJ1-2
v_call: TRBV5-1
d_call: TRBD1
cdr3_nt: TGCGCCAGCAGCGGACAGGTTAACTATGGCTACACCTTC
cdr3_aa: CASSGQVNYGYTF

clone_size: NA
j_call: TRBJ2-7
v_call: TRBV5-1
d_call: TRBD2
cdr3_nt: TGCGCCAGCAGCTTGGGCGCGACTAGCGAGACGAGGGAGCAGTACTTC
cdr3_aa: CASSLGATSETREQYF

clone_size: NA
j_call: TRBJ1-2
v_call: TRBV6-6
d_call: NA
cdr3_nt: TGTGCCAGCAGTTACCCCTCGACAGCCGCATATGGCTACACCTTC
cdr3_aa: CASSYPSTAAYGYTF

clone_size: NA
j_call: TRBJ2-7
v_call: TRBV10-2
d_call: NA
cdr3_nt: TGCGCCAGCAGTGGACAGCCCTCCTACGAGCAGTACTTC
cdr3_aa: CASSGQPSYEQYF

clone_size: NA
j_call: TRBJ2-7
v_call: TRBV6-1
d_call: TRBD1
cdr3_nt: TGTGCCAGCAGTCCGACAGGGGGCTACGAGCAGTACTTC
cdr3_aa: CASSPTGGYEQYF

clone_size: NA
j_call: TRBJ2-2
v_call: TRBV9
d_call: TRBD2
cdr3_nt: TGTGCCAGCAGCGGTCCCCTTGGGCTAGCGGACAACACCGGGGAGCTGTTTTTT
cdr3_aa: CASSGPLGLADNTGELFF

clone_size: NA
j_call: TRBJ2-4
v_call: TRBV19
d_call: NA
cdr3_nt: TGTGCCAGTAGCATCGGGGGTGACATTCAGTACTTC
cdr3_aa: CASSIGGDIQYF

clone_size: NA
j_call: TRBJ1-2
v_call: TRBV6-1
d_call: NA
cdr3_nt: TGTGCCAGCAGTGACGAGGTTGGCTATGGCTACACCTTC
cdr3_aa: CASSDEVGYGYTF

clone_size: NA
j_call: TRBJ1-1
v_call: TRBV6-5
d_call: TRBD1
cdr3_nt: TGTGCCAGCAGCCGGACAGGGGTGAACACTGAAGCTTTCTTT
cdr3_aa: CASSRTGVNTEAFF

clone_size: NA
j_call: TRBJ2-5
v_call: TRBV4-2
d_call: NA
cdr3_nt: TGTGCCAGCAGCCAAGATCAGGGGTATGGACTTCGGGAGACCCAGTACTTC
cdr3_aa: CASSQDQGYGLRETQYF

clone_size: NA
j_call: TRBJ2-3
v_call: TRBV10-3
d_call: TRBD2
cdr3_nt: TGTGCCATCAGGCCTAGCGGAAGCACAGATACGCAGTATTTT
cdr3_aa: CAIRPSGSTDTQYF

clone_size: medium-sized
j_call: TRBJ2-1
v_call: TRBV4-3
d_call: TRBD1
cdr3_nt: TGCGCCAGCAGCCAAGGGGTCGGGACAGGGGGATCAAGATCGGGCAATGAGCAGTTCTTC
cdr3_aa: CASSQGVGTGGSRSGNEQFF

clone_size: NA
j_call: TRBJ1-1
v_call: TRBV15
d_call: TRBD1
cdr3_nt: TGTGCCACCCAGGGGCTGGACAGGATGGACACTGAAGCTTTCTTT
cdr3_aa: CATQGLDRMDTEAFF

clone_size: NA
j_call: TRBJ2-2
v_call: TRBV9
d_call: NA
cdr3_nt: TGTGCCAGCAGCGCGAAGGGGGGGAATCGCGGGAGAGGTGGCGGGGAGCTGTTTTTT
cdr3_aa: CASSAKGGNRGRGGGELFF

clone_size: NA
j_call: TRBJ2-5
v_call: TRBV15
d_call: TRBD1
cdr3_nt: TGTGCCACCAGCAGATCGGCCGGGACAGTTTACTTC
cdr3_aa: CATSRSAGTVYF

clone_size: NA
j_call: TRBJ2-5
v_call: TRBV4-1
d_call: TRBD2
cdr3_nt: TGCGCCAGCAGCCAAGAGGCTAGCGGAGAGGGCCAAGAGACCCAGTACTTC
cdr3_aa: CASSQEASGEGQETQYF

clone_size: NA
j_call: TRBJ1-1
v_call: TRBV11-2
d_call: NA
cdr3_nt: TGTGCCAGCAGCGCCAGCACTGAAGCTTTCTTT
cdr3_aa: CASSASTEAFF

clone_size: NA
j_call: TRBJ2-5
v_call: TRBV29-1
d_call: NA
cdr3_nt: TGCAGCGTTGTAACCCGGGACACGGGTCAAGAGACCCAGTACTTC
cdr3_aa: CSVVTRDTGQETQYF